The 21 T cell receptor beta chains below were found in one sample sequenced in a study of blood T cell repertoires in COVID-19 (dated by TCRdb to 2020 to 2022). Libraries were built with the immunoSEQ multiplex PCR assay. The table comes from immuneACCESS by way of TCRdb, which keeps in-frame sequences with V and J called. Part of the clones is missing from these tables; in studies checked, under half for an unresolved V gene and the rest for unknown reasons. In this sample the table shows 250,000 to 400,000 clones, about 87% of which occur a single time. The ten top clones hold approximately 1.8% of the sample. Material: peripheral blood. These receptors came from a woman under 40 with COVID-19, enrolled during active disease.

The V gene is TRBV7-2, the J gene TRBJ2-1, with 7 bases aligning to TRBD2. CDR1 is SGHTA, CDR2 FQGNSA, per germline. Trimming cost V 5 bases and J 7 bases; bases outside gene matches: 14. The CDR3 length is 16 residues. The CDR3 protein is CASSPGVVRGRNEQFF. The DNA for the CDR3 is TGTGCCAGCAGCCCAGGCGTCGTGCGGGGGAGGAATGAGCAGTTCTTC.

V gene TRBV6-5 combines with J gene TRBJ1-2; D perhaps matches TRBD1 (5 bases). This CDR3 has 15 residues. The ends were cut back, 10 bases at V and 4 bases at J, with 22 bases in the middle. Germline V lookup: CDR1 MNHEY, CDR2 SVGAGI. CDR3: CATVKDIRLAYGYTF. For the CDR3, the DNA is TGTGCCACCGTTAAGGACATACGACTTGCCTATGGCTACACCTTC.

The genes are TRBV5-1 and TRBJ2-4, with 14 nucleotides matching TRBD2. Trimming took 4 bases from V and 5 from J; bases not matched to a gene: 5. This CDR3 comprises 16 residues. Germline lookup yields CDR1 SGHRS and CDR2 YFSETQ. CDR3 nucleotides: TGCGCCAGCAGCCCGGGGACTAGCGGGGGCCAAAACATTCAGTACTTC. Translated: CASSPGTSGGQNIQYF.

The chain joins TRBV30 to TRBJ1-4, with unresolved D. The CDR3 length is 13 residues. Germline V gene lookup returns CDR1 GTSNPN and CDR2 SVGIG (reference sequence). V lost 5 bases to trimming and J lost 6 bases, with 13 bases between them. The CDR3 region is CAWARDGHEKLFF. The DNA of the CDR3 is TGTGCCTGGGCCCGGGATGGTCATGAAAAACTGTTTTTT. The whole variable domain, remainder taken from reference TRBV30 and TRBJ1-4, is SQTIHQWPATLVQPVGSPLSLECTVEGTSNPNLYWYRQAAGRGLQLLFYSVGIGQISSEVPQNLSASRPQDRQFILSSKKLLLSDSGFYLCAWARDGHEKLFFGSGTQLSVL.

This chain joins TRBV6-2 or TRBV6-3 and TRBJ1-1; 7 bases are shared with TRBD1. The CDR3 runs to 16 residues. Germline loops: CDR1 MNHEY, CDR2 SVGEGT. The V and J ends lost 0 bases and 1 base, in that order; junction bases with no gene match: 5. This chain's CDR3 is CASSYSQGDTNTEAFF. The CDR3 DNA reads TGTGCCAGCAGTTACTCGCAGGGGGATACGAACACTGAAGCTTTCTTT.

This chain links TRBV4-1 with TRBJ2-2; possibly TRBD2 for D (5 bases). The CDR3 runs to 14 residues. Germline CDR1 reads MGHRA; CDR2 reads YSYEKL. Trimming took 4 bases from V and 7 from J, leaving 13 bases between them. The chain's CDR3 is CASSPSSGFGELFF. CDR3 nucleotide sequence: TGCGCCAGCAGCCCAAGTTCGGGGTTCGGGGAGCTGTTTTTT.

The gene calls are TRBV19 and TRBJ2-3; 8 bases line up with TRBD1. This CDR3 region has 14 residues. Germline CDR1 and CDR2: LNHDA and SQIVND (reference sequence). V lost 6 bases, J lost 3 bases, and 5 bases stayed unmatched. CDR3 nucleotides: TGTGCCAGTAGAAAAACAGGGGGTACAGATACGCAGTATTTT. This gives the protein CASRKTGGTDTQYF.

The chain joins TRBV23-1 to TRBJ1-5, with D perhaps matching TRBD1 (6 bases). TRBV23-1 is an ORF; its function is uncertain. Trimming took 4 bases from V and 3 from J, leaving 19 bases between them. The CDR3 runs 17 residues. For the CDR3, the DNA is TGCGCCAGCAGTCCAGGATTGAACAGGGTTCCCAATCAGCCCCAGCATTTT. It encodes CASSPGLNRVPNQPQHF.

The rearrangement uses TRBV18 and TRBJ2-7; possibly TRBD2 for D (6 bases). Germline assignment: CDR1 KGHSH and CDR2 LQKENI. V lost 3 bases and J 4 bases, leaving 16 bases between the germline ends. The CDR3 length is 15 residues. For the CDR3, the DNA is TGTGCCAGCTCACCCACGGGGGTTGGCAGTTACGAGCAGTACTTC. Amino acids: CASSPTGVGSYEQYF.

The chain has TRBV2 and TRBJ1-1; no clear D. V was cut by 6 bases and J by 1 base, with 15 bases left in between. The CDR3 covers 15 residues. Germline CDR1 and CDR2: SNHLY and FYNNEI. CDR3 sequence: CASSPRQLSNTEAFF. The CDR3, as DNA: TGTGCCAGCAGCCCGCGGCAACTATCGAACACTGAAGCTTTCTTT.

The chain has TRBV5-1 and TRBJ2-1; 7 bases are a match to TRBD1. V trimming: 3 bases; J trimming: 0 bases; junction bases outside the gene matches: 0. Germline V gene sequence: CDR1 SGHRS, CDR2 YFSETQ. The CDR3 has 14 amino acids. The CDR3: CASSWDSSYNEQFF. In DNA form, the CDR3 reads TGCGCCAGCAGCTGGGACAGCTCCTACAATGAGCAGTTCTTC.

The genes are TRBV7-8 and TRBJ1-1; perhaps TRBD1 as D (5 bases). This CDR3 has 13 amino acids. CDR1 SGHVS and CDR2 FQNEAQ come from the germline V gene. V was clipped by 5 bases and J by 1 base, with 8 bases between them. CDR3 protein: CASSQTGNTEAFF. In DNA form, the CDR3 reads TGTGCCAGCAGCCAAACAGGGAACACTGAAGCTTTCTTT.

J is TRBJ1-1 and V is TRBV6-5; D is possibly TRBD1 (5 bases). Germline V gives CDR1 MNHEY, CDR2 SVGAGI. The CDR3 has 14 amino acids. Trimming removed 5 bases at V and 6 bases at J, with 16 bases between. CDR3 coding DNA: TGTGCCAGCAGTCGGCGGGACCGGGTCGCTGAAGCTTTCTTT. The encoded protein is CASSRRDRVAEAFF.

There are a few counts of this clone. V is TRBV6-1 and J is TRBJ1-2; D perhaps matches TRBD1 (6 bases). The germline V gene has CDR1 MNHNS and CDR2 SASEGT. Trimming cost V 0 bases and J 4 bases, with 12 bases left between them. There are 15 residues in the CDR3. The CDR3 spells CASSEASGTSYGYTF. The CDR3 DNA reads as TGTGCCAGCAGTGAAGCGAGCGGGACATCCTATGGCTACACCTTC.

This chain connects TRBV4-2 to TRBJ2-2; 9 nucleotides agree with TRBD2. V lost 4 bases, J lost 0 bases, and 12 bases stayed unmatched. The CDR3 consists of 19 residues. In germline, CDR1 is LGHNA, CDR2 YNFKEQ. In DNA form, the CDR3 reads TGTGCCAGCAGCCTAATGTTAGCGGGGGCCCCTTCGAACACCGGGGAGCTGTTTTTT. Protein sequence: CASSLMLAGAPSNTGELFF.

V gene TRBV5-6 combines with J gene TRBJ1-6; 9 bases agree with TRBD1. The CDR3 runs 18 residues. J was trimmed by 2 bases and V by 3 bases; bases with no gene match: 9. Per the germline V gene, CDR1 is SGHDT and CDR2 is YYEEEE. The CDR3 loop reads CASSSGTGTGTYNSPLHF. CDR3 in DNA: TGTGCCAGCAGCTCCGGGACAGGGACGGGTACCTATAATTCACCCCTCCACTTT. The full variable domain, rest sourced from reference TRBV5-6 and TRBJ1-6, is DAGVTQSPTHLIKTRGQQVTLRCSPKSGHDTVSWYQQALGQGPQFIFQYYEEEERQRGNFPDRFSGHQFPNYSSELNVNALLLGDSALYLCASSSGTGTGTYNSPLHFGNGTRLTVT.

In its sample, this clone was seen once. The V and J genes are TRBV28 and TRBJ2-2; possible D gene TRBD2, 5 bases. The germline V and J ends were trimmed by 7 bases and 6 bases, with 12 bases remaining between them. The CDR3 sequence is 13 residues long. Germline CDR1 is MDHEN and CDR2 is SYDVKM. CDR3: CASTPSRAGELFF. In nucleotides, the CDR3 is TGTGCCAGCACCCCTTCGAGGGCCGGGGAGCTGTTTTTT.

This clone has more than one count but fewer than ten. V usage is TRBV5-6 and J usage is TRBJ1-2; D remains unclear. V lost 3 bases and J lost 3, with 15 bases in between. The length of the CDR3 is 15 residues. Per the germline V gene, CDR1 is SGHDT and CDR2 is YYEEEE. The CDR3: CASSYLRSRDYGYTF. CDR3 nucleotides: TGTGCCAGCAGCTACCTGAGGTCACGAGACTATGGCTACACCTTC.

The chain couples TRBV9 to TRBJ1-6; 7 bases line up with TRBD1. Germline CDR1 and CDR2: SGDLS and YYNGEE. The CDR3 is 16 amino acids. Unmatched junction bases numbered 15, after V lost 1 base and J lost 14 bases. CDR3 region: CASSVSPRQGRLALHF. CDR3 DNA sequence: TGTGCCAGCAGCGTAAGTCCGCGACAGGGCCGTTTGGCCCTCCACTTT.

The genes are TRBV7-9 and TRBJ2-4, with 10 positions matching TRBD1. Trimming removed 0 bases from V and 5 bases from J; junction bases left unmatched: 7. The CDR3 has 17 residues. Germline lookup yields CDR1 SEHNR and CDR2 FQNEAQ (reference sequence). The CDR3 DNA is TGTGCCAGCAGCTTAGCGCCAGGACAGGGGGAGCAAAACATTCAGTACTTC. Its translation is CASSLAPGQGEQNIQYF.

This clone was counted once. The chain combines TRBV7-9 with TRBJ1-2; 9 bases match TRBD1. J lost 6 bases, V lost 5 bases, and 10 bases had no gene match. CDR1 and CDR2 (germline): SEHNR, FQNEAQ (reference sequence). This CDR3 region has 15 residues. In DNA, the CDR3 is TGTGCCAGCAGCCAAGGGACAGGGTCAAAGGATGGCTACACCTTC. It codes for CASSQGTGSKDGYTF.